The entry below gives a single TCR beta chain sequence along with its context. The antigen is unknown. The sample is drawn from a study of early T cells in non-severe SARS-CoV-2 infection. General study points: Matching against VDJdb likely underestimated virus-specific expansions, favoring anti-spike CD8.

TCRdb re-called the 5' RACE reads through MiXCR, storing one row per CDR3 protein. This repertoire shows roughly 53,000 distinct CDR3 sequences, 7.5% to 9% found once; its top ten account for 3.9%. This CDR3 is built from 15 residues. The V and J ends lost 1 base and 7 bases respectively, with 18 bases between them. Germline CDR1 and CDR2: DFQATT and SNEGSKA (reference sequence). The input for sequencing was whole blood, taken at baseline. The rearrangement uses TRBV20-1 and TRBJ2-3; possibly TRBD2 for D (5 bases). The receptor comes from an adult who was a healthcare worker with PCR-confirmed SARS-CoV-2 infection or an uninfected control (not recorded which). CDR3 sequence: CSARADSPSSNTQYF. The CDR3, as DNA: TGCAGTGCTAGAGCGGACTCGCCGTCTTCTAATACGCAGTATTTT.